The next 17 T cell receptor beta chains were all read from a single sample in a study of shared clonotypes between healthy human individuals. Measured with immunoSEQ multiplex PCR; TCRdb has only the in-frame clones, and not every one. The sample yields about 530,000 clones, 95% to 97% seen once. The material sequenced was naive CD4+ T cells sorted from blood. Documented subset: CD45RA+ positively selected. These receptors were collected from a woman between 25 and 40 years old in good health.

CDR3 sequence reads: CASSFFSGENLYEQYF. CDR3 in DNA: TGTGCCAGCAGCTTTTTCTCCGGGGAGAACCTCTACGAGCAGTACTTC. This chain connects TRBV7-9 to TRBJ2-7; maybe TRBD2 (5 bases). The CDR3 length is 16 residues. V was trimmed by 3 bases and J by 3 bases, leaving 18 bases between them. CDR1 and CDR2 (germline): SEHNR, FQNEAQ (reference sequence).

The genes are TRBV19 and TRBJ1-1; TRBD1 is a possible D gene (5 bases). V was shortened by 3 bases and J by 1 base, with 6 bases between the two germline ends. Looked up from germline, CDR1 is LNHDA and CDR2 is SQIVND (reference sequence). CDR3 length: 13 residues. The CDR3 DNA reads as TGTGCCAGTAGTATCGGGGCGAACACTGAAGCTTTCTTT. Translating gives CASSIGANTEAFF.

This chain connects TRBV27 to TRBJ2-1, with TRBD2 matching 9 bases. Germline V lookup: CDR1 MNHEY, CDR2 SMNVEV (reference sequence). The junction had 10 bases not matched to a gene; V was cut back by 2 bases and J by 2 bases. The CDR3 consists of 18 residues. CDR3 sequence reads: CASSLSPLTSGTYNEQFF. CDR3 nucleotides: TGTGCCAGCAGTTTAAGTCCCCTGACTAGCGGTACCTACAATGAGCAGTTCTTC.

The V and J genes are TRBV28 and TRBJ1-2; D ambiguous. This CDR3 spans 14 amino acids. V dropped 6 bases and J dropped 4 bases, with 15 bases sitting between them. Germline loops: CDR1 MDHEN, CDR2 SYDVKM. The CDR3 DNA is TGTGCCAGCAGCCCCTTCCATATGCGCTATGGCTACACCTTC. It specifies CASSPFHMRYGYTF.

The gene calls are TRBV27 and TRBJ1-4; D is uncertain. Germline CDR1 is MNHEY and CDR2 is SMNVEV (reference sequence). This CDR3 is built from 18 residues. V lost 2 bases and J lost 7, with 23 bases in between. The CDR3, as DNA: TGTGCCAGCAGTTTAAGCTTTACCGTGAGAGGGAGACGTGAAAAACTGTTTTTT. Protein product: CASSLSFTVRGRREKLFF.

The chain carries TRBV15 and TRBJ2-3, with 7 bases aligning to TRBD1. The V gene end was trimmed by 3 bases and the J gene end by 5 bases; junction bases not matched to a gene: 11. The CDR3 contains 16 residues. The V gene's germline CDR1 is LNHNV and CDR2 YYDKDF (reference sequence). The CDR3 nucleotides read TGTGCCACCAGCAGGAACCGGGACAGCCTTCGAGATACGCAGTATTTT. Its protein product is CATSRNRDSLRDTQYF.

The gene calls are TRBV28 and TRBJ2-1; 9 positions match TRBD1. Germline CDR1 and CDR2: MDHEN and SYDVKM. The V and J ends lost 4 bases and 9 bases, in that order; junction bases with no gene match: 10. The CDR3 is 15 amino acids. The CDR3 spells CASSSPGQGLGEQFF. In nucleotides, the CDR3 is TGTGCCAGCAGTTCTCCGGGACAGGGCTTGGGTGAGCAGTTCTTC.

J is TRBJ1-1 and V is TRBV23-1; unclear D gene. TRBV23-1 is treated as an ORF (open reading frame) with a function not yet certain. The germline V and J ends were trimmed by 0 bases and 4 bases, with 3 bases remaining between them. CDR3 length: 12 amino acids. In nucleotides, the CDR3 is TGCGCCAGCAGTCAATCGACCACTGAAGCTTTCTTT. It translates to CASSQSTTEAFF.

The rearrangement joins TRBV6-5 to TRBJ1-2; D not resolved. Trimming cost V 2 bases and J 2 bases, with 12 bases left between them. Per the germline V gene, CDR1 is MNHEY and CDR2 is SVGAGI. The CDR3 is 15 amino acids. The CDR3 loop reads CASSYETRGNYGYTF. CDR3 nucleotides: TGTGCCAGCAGTTACGAGACAAGAGGAAACTATGGCTACACCTTC.

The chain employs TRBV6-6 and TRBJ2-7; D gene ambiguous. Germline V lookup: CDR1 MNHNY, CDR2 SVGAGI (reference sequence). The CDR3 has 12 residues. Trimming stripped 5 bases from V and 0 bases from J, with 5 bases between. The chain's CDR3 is CASSQDSYEQYF. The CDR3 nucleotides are TGTGCCAGCAGTCAAGACTCCTACGAGCAGTACTTC.

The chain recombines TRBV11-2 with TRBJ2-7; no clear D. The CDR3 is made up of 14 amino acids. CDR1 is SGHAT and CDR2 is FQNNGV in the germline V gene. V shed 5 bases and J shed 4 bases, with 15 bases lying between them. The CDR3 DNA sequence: TGTGCCAGCAGCAACCGGGTCCTTGGGTACGAGCAGTACTTC. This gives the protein CASSNRVLGYEQYF.

Here the CDR3 DNA reads TGTGCCAGTGGACTAGCGGGAGGGAACGAGCAGTACTTC. It yields the protein CASGLAGGNEQYF. V usage is TRBV28 and J usage is TRBJ2-7, with TRBD2 matching 15 bases. Germline assignment: CDR1 MDHEN and CDR2 SYDVKM. V shed 9 bases and J 5 bases; nucleotides not matched to a gene: 2. CDR3 size: 13 residues.

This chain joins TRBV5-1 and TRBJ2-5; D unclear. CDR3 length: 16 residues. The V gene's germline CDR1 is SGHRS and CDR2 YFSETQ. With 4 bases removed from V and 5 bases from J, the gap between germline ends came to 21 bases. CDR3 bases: TGCGCCAGCAGCCTCCCCTCTCCTATGGTGAGGGAGACCCAGTACTTC. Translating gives CASSLPSPMVRETQYF.

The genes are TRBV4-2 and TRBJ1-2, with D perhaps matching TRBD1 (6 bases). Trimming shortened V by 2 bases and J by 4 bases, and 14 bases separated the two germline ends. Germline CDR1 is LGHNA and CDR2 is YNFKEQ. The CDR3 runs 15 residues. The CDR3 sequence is CASSQSGQRLYGYTF. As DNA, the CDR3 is TGTGCCAGCAGCCAATCAGGACAGCGCCTCTATGGCTACACCTTC.

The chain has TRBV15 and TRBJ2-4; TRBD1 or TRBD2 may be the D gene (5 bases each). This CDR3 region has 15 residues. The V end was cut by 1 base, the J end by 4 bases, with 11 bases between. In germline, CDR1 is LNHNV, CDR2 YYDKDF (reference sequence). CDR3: CATSRGTGGKNIQYF. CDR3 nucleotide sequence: TGTGCCACCAGCAGAGGTACAGGAGGTAAAAACATTCAGTACTTC.

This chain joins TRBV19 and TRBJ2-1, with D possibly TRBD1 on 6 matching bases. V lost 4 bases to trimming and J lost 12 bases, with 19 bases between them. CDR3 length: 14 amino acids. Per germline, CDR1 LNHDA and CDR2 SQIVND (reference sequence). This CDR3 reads CASSKNAGVSGQFF. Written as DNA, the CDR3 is TGTGCCAGTAGTAAAAACGCAGGGGTTTCGGGGCAGTTCTTC. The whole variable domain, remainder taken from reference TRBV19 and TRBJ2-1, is DGGITQSPKYLFRKEGQNVTLSCEQNLNHDAMYWYRQDPGQGLRLIYYSQIVNDFQKGDIAEGYSVSREKKESFPLTVTSAQKNPTAFYLCASSKNAGVSGQFFGPGTRLTVL.

For the CDR3, the DNA is TGTGCCAGCAACTCGGCGGGGATTTTGGAGGGCTACACCTTC. Protein product: CASNSAGILEGYTF. This sequence joins TRBV28 and TRBJ1-2; no clear D. The CDR3 extends over 14 amino acids. V was pared by 7 bases and J by 8 bases, with 20 bases between. Germline V lookup: CDR1 MDHEN, CDR2 SYDVKM.